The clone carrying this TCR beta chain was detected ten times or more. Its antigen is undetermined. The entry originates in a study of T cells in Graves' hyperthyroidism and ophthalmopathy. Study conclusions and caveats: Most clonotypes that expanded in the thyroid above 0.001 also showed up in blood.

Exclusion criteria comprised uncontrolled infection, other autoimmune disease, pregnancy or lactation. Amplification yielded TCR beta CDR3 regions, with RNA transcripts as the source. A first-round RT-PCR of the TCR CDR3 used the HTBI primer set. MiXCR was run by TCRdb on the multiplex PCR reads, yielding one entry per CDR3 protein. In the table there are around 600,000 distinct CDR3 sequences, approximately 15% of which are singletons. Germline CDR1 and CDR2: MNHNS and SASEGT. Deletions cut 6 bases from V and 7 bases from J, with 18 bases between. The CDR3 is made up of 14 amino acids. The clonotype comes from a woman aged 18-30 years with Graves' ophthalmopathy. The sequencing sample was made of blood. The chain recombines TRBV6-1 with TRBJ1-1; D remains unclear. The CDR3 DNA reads TGTGCCAGCAGCGCATGGCCGTCTGTTGGTGAAGCTTTCTTT. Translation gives CASSAWPSVGEAFF.